Listed below are T cell receptor beta chains from one sample, sequenced in a study of blood T cell repertoires in COVID-19. Libraries were prepared by immunoSEQ multiplex PCR; TCRdb keeps only in-frame clonotypes and omits some of them. The sample lists more than 300,000 clones, around 87% occurring once. The sample comprised peripheral blood. The receptors come from a woman in her thirties with COVID-19, enrolled during active disease. CDR3s include the opening cysteine and the closing phenylalanine or tryptophan. The D gene is left open where the match is weak. The size entry is marked missing in some rows and otherwise reads once, few, many or a size class.

V gene	clone size	D gene	J gene	CDR3 protein	CDR3 DNA
TRBV28	NA	TRBD1	TRBJ1-2	CASRTGDYGYTF	TGTGCCAGCAGGACAGGGGACTATGGCTACACCTTC
TRBV6-5	NA	TRBD2	TRBJ2-1	CASSSRASGKGEQFF	TGTGCCAGCAGTTCAAGGGCTAGCGGGAAGGGCGAGCAGTTCTTC
TRBV7-6	NA	TRBD1	TRBJ2-3	CASSFGTASTDTQYF	TGTGCCAGCAGCTTCGGGACAGCGAGCACAGATACGCAGTATTTT
TRBV21-1	NA	NA	TRBJ2-4	CASSNPRAKNIQYF	TGTGCCAGCAGCAACCCCCGAGCCAAAAACATTCAGTACTTC
TRBV7-9	NA	NA	TRBJ2-2	CASTPGSTGELFF	TGTGCCAGCACCCCGGGGAGCACCGGGGAGCTGTTTTTT
TRBV6-4	NA	TRBD2	TRBJ2-1	CASSEQGTTPGSEQFF	TGTGCCAGCAGTGAGCAAGGGACTACTCCTGGTAGTGAGCAGTTCTTC
TRBV7-9	NA	TRBD2	TRBJ2-1	CASSYGLAGGGREQFF	TGTGCCAGCAGCTACGGACTAGCGGGAGGGGGACGTGAGCAGTTCTTC
TRBV30	NA	TRBD1	TRBJ1-5	CAWRRTGAHQPQHF	TGTGCCTGGAGGCGGACAGGGGCACATCAGCCCCAGCATTTT
TRBV7-9	NA	TRBD1	TRBJ2-7	CASSLGQGMREQYF	TGTGCCAGCAGCTTAGGACAGGGGATGCGGGAGCAGTACTTC
TRBV2	NA	NA	TRBJ1-1	CASRGTGSTEAFF	TGTGCCAGCAGGGGAACAGGGAGCACTGAAGCTTTCTTT
TRBV7-9	NA	TRBD1	TRBJ2-5	CASSLGDRDRGETQYF	TGTGCCAGCAGCTTAGGGGACCGGGACAGGGGGGAGACCCAGTACTTC
TRBV4-1	NA	TRBD2	TRBJ2-7	CASSHIGSSAGGKSYEQYF	TGCGCCAGCAGCCATATAGGGAGTTCGGCGGGAGGTAAATCCTACGAGCAGTACTTC
TRBV4-1	NA	TRBD1	TRBJ2-1	CASSREGRTGDEQFF	TGCGCCAGCAGCCGAGAGGGAAGGACAGGGGACGAGCAGTTCTTC
TRBV27	NA	TRBD2	TRBJ2-7	CASSLLGLATEQYF	TGTGCCAGCAGTTTACTGGGACTAGCGACCGAGCAGTACTTC
TRBV10-3	NA	NA	TRBJ2-7	CAISGGSSYEQYF	TGTGCCATCAGTGGAGGGAGCTCCTACGAGCAGTACTTC
TRBV6-5	NA	TRBD1	TRBJ2-1	CASEPQGLDEQFF	TGTGCCAGCGAACCACAGGGGTTGGATGAGCAGTTCTTC
TRBV18	NA	TRBD2	TRBJ2-1	CASSPATSGSDEQFF	TGTGCCAGCTCACCCGCGACTAGCGGGAGCGATGAGCAGTTCTTC
TRBV7-9	NA	NA	TRBJ2-1	CASSLVVAGLNEQFF	TGTGCCAGCAGCTTAGTTGTGGCAGGGCTCAATGAGCAGTTCTTC
TRBV16	NA	TRBD1	TRBJ2-5	CASSPQGAGTQYF	TGTGCCAGCAGTCCTCAGGGGGCCGGGACCCAGTACTTC
TRBV11-2	NA	NA	TRBJ2-7	CASSYTWGGRRSYEQYF	TGTGCCAGCAGCTACACCTGGGGGGGCAGGCGCTCCTACGAGCAGTACTTC
TRBV4-1	many	TRBD1	TRBJ1-6	CASSLVPGQGNSPLHF	TGCGCCAGCAGCCTTGTACCGGGACAGGGGAATTCACCCCTCCACTTT
TRBV7-7	NA	TRBD1	TRBJ2-7	CASSEGDPGTGAEQYF	TGTGCTAGCAGCGAAGGGGACCCGGGGACAGGGGCGGAGCAGTACTTC
TRBV3-1/TRBV3-2	once	TRBD2	TRBJ2-1	CASSQHSAGGPNEQFF	TGTGCCAGCAGCCAACACTCGGCGGGAGGGCCTAATGAGCAGTTCTTC
TRBV29-1	NA	TRBD1	TRBJ1-3	CSVVTGGGNTIYF	TGCAGCGTTGTCACAGGGGGTGGAAACACCATATATTTT
TRBV5-5	NA	NA	TRBJ2-1	CASSLALKHEQFF	TGTGCCAGCAGCTTGGCACTAAAGCATGAGCAGTTCTTC
TRBV3-1/TRBV3-2	NA	TRBD2	TRBJ2-5	CASSQDQTSSETQYF	TGTGCCAGCAGCCAAGACCAGACTAGCAGCGAGACCCAGTACTTC
TRBV4-1	NA	TRBD1	TRBJ2-5	CASSQTDRGDAETQYF	TGCGCCAGCAGCCAAACGGACAGGGGGGATGCAGAGACCCAGTACTTC
TRBV3-1/TRBV3-2	NA	TRBD2	TRBJ2-3	CASSQDRGGRVDYTQYF	TGTGCCAGCAGCCAAGATCGGGGGGGACGGGTCGATTATACGCAGTATTTT
TRBV7-6	NA	TRBD1	TRBJ1-4	CASSQGQGGYEKLFF	TGTGCCAGCAGCCAAGGACAGGGGGGTTATGAAAAACTGTTTTTT
TRBV7-8	NA	TRBD1	TRBJ1-1	CASSLPGGILTEAFF	TGTGCCAGCAGCCTCCCAGGGGGTATTTTGACTGAAGCTTTCTTT
TRBV30	NA	TRBD1	TRBJ1-2	CACFPGQLIYGYTF	TGTGCCTGTTTCCCGGGACAGCTAATCTATGGCTACACCTTC
TRBV2	NA	NA	TRBJ2-5	CASSGVGGRETQYF	TGTGCCAGCAGTGGGGTCGGGGGGCGAGAGACCCAGTACTTC
TRBV7-9	NA	NA	TRBJ2-2	CASSFLPGAGELFF	TGTGCCAGCAGCTTCCTCCCCGGGGCCGGGGAGCTGTTTTTT
TRBV28	NA	TRBD1	TRBJ1-5	CASSRTGLNQPQHF	TGTGCCAGCAGTAGGACAGGGCTCAATCAGCCCCAGCATTTT
TRBV28	NA	TRBD2	TRBJ2-1	CASSLAGLAGANEQFF	TGTGCCAGCAGTTTAGCGGGACTAGCGGGAGCAAATGAGCAGTTCTTC
TRBV2	few	NA	TRBJ1-2	CASSPEVYGGYTF	TGTGCCAGCAGTCCCGAGGTATACGGCGGCTACACCTTC
TRBV27	NA	TRBD1	TRBJ1-4	CASSRRGQGVTNEKLFF	TGTGCCAGCAGTCGCCGGGGGCAGGGGGTGACTAATGAAAAACTGTTTTTT
TRBV11-2	few	TRBD2	TRBJ2-5	CASSLDRLAGPRGTQYF	TGTGCCAGCAGCTTAGACCGGCTAGCGGGCCCGAGAGGGACCCAGTACTTC
TRBV6-1	NA	NA	TRBJ2-4	CASSEAIRWSLIAKNIQYF	TGTGCCAGCAGTGAAGCGATAAGGTGGAGCTTAATAGCCAAAAACATTCAGTACTTC
TRBV10-3	NA	TRBD2	TRBJ2-2	CAISDPSGRAITGELFF	TGTGCCATCAGTGACCCCAGCGGGAGGGCCATTACCGGGGAGCTGTTTTTT
TRBV4-2	NA	TRBD2	TRBJ2-5	CASSPTSGRAETQYF	TGTGCCAGCAGCCCGACTAGCGGGAGGGCAGAGACCCAGTACTTC
TRBV2	NA	NA	TRBJ1-3	CASSWASGNTIYF	TGTGCCAGCAGTTGGGCTTCTGGAAACACCATATATTTT
TRBV7-9	NA	NA	TRBJ2-7	CASSPSQVSYEQYF	TGTGCCAGCAGCCCGAGCCAGGTTTCCTACGAGCAGTACTTC
TRBV4-3	NA	NA	TRBJ2-1	CASSQDPPAGFYNEQFF	TGCGCCAGCAGCCAAGACCCCCCAGCGGGCTTCTACAATGAGCAGTTCTTC
TRBV2	once	TRBD1	TRBJ2-1	CASSLIRDRLFNEQFF	TGTGCCAGCAGTCTTATCCGGGACAGGCTTTTCAATGAGCAGTTCTTC
TRBV2	NA	TRBD1	TRBJ2-1	CASSERQGWYNEQFF	TGTGCCAGCAGTGAAAGACAGGGGTGGTACAATGAGCAGTTCTTC
TRBV27	NA	TRBD2	TRBJ2-7	CASSLSGTSGTEQYF	TGTGCCAGCAGTTTATCGGGGACTAGCGGGACCGAGCAGTACTTC
TRBV6-6	NA	NA	TRBJ2-7	CASSPVGGPSYEQYF	TGTGCCAGCAGTCCCGTAGGCGGGCCTTCCTACGAGCAGTACTTC
TRBV9	NA	TRBD1	TRBJ1-2	CASSVDGTGVLDGYTF	TGTGCCAGCAGCGTAGACGGGACAGGGGTCTTGGATGGCTACACCTTC
TRBV25-1	NA	TRBD1	TRBJ2-4	CASATGYENIQYF	TGTGCCAGCGCGACAGGGTATGAAAACATTCAGTACTTC
TRBV28	NA	NA	TRBJ2-3	CASASGDSTDTQYF	TGTGCCAGCGCCTCCGGGGATAGCACAGATACGCAGTATTTT
TRBV28	NA	NA	TRBJ1-1	CAALESSRRDTEAFF	TGTGCCGCGCTGGAAAGCAGTCGGAGGGACACTGAAGCTTTCTTT
TRBV6-5	few	NA	TRBJ1-1	CASSSTGWNTEAFF	TGTGCCAGCAGTTCGACAGGCTGGAACACTGAAGCTTTCTTT